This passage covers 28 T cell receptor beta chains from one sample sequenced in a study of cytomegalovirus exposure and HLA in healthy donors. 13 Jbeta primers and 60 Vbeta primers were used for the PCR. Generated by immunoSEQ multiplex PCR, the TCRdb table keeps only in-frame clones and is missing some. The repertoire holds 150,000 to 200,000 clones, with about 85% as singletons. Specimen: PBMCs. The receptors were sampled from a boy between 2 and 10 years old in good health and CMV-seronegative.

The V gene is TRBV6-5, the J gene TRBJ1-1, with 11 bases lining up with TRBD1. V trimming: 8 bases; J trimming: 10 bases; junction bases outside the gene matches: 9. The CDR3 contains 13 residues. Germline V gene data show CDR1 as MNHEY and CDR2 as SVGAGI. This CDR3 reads CASRGTGGVRAFF. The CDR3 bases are TGTGCCAGCCGAGGGACAGGGGGTGTGAGAGCTTTCTTT.

CDR3 protein: CASSESMTGGLRGNTIYF. The CDR3 DNA reads TGTGCCAGCAGTGAATCCATGACAGGGGGCTTGCGGGGAAACACCATATATTTT. V usage is TRBV6-1 and J usage is TRBJ1-3, with 10 bases that match TRBD1. The CDR3 length is 18 residues. Germline V gene lookup returns CDR1 MNHNS and CDR2 SASEGT. Trimming at V came to 2 bases and at J to 4 bases, leaving 11 bases not matched to a gene.

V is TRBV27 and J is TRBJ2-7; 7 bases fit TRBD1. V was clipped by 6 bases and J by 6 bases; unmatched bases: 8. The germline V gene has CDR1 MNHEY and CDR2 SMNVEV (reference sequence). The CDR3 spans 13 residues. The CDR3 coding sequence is TGTGCCAGCAGGTTTTTAGGGGGCTCCGAGCAGTACTTC. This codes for CASRFLGGSEQYF.

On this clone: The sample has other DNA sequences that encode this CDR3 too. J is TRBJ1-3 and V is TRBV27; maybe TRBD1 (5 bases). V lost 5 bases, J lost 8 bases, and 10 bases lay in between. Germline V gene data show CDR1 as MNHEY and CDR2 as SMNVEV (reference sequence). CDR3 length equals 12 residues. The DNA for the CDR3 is TGTGCCAGCAGTCCGGGAGGGGACACCATATATTTT. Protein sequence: CASSPGGDTIYF.

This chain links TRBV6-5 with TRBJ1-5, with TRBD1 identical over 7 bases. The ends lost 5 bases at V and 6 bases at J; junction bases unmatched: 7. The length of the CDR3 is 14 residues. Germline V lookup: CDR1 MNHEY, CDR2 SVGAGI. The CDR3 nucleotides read TGTGCCAGCAGTGAAGGACAGGAGAGTCAGCCCCAGCATTTT. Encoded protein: CASSEGQESQPQHF.

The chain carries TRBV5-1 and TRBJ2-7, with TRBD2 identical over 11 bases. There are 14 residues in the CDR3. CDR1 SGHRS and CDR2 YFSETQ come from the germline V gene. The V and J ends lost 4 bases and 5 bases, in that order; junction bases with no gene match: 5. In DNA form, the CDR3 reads TGCGCCAGCAGCATAGCGGGAGGGGGGGACGAGCAGTACTTC. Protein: CASSIAGGGDEQYF.

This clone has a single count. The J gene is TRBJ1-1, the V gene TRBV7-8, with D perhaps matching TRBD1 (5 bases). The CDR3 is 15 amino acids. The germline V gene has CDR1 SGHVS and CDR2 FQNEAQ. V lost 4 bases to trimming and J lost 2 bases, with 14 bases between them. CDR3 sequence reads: CASSSGGGINTEAFF. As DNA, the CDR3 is TGTGCCAGCAGCTCCGGGGGGGGGATTAACACTGAAGCTTTCTTT.

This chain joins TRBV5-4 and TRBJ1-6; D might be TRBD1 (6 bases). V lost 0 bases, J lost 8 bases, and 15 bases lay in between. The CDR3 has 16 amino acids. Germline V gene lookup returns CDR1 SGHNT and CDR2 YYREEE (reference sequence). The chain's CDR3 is CASSLVGHGAYSPLHF. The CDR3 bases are TGTGCCAGCAGCTTGGTGGGACATGGAGCTTATTCACCCCTCCACTTT.

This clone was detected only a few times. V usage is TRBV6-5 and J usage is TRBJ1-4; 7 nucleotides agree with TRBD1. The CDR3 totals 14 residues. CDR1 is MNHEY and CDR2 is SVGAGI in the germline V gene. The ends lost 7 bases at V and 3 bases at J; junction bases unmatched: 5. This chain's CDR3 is CASKRTGSNEKLFF. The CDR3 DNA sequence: TGTGCCAGCAAACGGACAGGTTCTAATGAAAAACTGTTTTTT.

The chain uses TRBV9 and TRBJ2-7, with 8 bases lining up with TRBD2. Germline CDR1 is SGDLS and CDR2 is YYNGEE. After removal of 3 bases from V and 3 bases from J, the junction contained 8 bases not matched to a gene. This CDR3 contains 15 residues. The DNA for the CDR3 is TGTGCCAGCAGCGGAGAGCGGGAGCCGGACTACGAGCAGTACTTC. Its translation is CASSGEREPDYEQYF.

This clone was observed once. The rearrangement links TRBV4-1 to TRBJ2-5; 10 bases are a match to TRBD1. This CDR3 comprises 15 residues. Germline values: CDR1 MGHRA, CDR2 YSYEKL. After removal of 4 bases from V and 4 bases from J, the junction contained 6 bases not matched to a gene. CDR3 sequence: CASSLGTGVLETQYF. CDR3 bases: TGCGCCAGCAGCCTTGGGACAGGGGTATTAGAGACCCAGTACTTC.

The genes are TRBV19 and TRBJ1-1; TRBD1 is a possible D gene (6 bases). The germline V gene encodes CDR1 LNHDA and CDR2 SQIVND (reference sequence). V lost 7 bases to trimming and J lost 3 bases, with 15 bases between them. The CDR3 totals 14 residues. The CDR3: CASNPRGSDTEAFF. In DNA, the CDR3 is TGTGCCAGTAATCCCAGGGGATCGGACACTGAAGCTTTCTTT.

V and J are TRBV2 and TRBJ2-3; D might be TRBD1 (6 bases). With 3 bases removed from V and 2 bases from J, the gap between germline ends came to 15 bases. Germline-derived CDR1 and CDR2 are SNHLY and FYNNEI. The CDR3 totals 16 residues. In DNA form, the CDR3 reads TGTGCCAGCAGTGACAGGGGAACGGCCAACACAGATACGCAGTATTTT. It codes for CASSDRGTANTDTQYF. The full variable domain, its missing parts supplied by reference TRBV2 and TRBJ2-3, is EPEVTQTPSHQVTQMGQEVILRCVPISNHLYFYWYRQILGQKVEFLVSFYNNEISEKSEIFDDQFSVERPDGSNFTLKIRSTKLEDSAMYFCASSDRGTANTDTQYFGPGTRLTVL.

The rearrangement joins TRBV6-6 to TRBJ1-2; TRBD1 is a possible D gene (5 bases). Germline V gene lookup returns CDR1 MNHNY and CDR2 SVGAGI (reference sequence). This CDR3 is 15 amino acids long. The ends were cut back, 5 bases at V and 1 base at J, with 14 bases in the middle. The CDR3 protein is CASSTGHPSNYGYTF. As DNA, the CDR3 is TGTGCCAGCAGTACCGGACACCCTAGTAACTATGGCTACACCTTC.

CDR3 amino acids: CASSISTSGQGSTDTQYF. CDR3 in DNA: TGTGCCAGCAGCATCTCCACCTCTGGACAGGGGAGCACAGATACGCAGTATTTT. V usage is TRBV7-8 and J usage is TRBJ2-3; TRBD1 matches 9 bases. V shed 5 bases, J shed 0 bases, and the junction held 12 bases outside the gene matches. Germline assignment: CDR1 SGHVS and CDR2 FQNEAQ. The CDR3 runs to 18 residues.

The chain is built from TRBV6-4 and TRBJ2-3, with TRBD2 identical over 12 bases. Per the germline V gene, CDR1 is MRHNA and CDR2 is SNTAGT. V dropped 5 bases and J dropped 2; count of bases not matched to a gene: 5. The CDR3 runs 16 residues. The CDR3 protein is CASSLTSGSPTDTQYF. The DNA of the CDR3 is TGTGCCAGCAGTTTGACTAGCGGGAGCCCCACAGATACGCAGTATTTT.

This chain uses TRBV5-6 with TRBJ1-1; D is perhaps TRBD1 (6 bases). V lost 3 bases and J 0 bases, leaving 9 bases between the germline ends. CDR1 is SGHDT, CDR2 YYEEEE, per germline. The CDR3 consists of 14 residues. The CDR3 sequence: CASSSQGLNTEAFF. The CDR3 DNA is TGTGCCAGCAGCTCCCAGGGGCTGAACACTGAAGCTTTCTTT.

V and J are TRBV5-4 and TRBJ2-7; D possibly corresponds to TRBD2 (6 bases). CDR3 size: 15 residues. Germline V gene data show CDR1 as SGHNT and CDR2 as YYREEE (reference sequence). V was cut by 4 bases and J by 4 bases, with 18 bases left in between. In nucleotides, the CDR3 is TGTGCCAGCAGCAACCTTCTCGGGGGTCGGTACGAGCAGTACTTC. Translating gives CASSNLLGGRYEQYF.

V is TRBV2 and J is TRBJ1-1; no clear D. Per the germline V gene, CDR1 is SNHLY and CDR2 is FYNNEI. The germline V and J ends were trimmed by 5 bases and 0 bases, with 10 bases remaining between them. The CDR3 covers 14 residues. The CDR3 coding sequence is TGTGCCAGCAGTCCAGGAAACTTGAACACTGAAGCTTTCTTT. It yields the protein CASSPGNLNTEAFF.

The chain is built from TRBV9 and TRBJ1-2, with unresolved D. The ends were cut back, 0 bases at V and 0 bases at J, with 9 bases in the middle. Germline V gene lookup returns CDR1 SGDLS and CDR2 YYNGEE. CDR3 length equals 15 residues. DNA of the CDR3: TGTGCCAGCAGCGTAGCCGGTCCTTCTAACTATGGCTACACCTTC. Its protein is CASSVAGPSNYGYTF.

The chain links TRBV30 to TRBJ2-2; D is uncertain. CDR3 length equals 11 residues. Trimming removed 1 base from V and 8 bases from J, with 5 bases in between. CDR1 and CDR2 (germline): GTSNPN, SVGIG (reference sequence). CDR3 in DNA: TGTGCCTGGAGTGCCCTTGGGGAGCTGTTTTTT. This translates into CAWSALGELFF.

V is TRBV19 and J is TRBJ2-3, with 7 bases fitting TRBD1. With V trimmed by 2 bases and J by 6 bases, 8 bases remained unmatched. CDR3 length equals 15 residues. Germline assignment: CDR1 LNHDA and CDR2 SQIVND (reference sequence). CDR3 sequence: CASSITGADTDTQYF. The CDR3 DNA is TGTGCCAGTAGTATAACAGGGGCGGACACGGATACGCAGTATTTT.

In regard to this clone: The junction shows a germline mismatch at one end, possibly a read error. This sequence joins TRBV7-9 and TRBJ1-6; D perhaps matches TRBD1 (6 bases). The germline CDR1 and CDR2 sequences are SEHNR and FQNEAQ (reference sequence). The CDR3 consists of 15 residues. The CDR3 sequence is CSSSLSGGGPSPLHF. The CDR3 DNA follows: TGTTCCAGCAGCTTAAGCGGGGGCGGTCCTTCACCCCTCCACTTT.

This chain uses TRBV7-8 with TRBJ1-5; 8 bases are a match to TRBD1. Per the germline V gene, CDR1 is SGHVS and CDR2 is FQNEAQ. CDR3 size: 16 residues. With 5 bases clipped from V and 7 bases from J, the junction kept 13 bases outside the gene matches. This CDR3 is CASSPRTGPQRQPQHF. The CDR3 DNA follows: TGTGCCAGCAGCCCAAGGACAGGGCCCCAGCGGCAGCCCCAGCATTTT. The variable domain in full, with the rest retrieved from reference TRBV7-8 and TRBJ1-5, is GAGVSQSPRYKVAKRGQDVALRCDPISGHVSLFWYQQALGQGPEFLTYFQNEAQLDKSGLPSDRFFAERPEGSVSTLKIQRTQQEDSAVYLCASSPRTGPQRQPQHFGDGTRLSIL.

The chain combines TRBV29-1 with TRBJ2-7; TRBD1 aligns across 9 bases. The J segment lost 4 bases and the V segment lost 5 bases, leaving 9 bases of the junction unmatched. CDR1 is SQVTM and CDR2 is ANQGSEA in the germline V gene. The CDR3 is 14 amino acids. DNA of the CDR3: TGCAGCGTTCGGACAGGGGTCAGGGGGTACGAGCAGTACTTC. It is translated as CSVRTGVRGYEQYF.

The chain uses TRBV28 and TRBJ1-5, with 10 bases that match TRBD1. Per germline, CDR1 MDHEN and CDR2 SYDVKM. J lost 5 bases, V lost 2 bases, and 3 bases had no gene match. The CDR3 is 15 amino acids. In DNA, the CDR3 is TGTGCCAGCAGTTTAGACAGGGGGCGGGATCAGCCCCAGCATTTT. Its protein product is CASSLDRGRDQPQHF.

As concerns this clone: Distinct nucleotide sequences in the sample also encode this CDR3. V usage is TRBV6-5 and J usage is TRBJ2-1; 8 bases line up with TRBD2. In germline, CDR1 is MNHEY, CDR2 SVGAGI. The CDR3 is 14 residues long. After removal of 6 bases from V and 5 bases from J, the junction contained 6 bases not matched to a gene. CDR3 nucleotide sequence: TGTGCCAGCAGAACTAGCGGCAGTCACAATGAGCAGTTCTTC. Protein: CASRTSGSHNEQFF.

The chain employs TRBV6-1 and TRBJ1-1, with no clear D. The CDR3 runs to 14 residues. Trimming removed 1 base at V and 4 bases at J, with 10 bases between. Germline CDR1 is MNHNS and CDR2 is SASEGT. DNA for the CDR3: TGTGCCAGCAGTGAAGGAAGTTTGAGCACTGAAGCTTTCTTT. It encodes CASSEGSLSTEAFF.